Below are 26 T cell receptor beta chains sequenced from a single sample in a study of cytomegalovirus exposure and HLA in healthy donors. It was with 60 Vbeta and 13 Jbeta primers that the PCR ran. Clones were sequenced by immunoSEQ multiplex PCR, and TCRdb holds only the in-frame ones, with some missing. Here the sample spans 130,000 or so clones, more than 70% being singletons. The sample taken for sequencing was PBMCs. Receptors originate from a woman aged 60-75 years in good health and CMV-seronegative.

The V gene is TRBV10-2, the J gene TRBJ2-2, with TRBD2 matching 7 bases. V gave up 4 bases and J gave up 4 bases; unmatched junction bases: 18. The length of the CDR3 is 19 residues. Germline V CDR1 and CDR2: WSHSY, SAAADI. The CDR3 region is CASSVSPRTSDWGTGELFF. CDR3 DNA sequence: TGCGCCAGCAGTGTTTCCCCTCGAACTAGCGATTGGGGCACCGGGGAGCTGTTTTTT.

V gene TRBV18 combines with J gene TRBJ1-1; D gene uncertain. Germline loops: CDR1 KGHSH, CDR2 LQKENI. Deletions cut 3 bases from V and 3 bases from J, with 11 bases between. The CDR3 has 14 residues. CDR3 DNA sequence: TGTGCCAGCTCACCCGGTTCGGGGTACACTGAAGCTTTCTTT. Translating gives CASSPGSGYTEAFF.

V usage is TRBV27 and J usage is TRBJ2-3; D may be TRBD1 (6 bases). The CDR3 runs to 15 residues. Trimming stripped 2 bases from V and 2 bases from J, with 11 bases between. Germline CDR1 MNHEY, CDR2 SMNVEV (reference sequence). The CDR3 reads CASSLQGQLTDTQYF. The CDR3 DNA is TGTGCCAGCAGTTTACAAGGACAGCTCACAGATACGCAGTATTTT.

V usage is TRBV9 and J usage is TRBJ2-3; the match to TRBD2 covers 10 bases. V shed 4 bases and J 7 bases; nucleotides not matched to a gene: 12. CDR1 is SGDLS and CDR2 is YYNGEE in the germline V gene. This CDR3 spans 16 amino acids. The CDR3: CASSPRGAGGPNTQYF. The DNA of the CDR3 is TGTGCCAGCAGCCCTAGGGGAGCGGGGGGGCCAAATACGCAGTATTTT.

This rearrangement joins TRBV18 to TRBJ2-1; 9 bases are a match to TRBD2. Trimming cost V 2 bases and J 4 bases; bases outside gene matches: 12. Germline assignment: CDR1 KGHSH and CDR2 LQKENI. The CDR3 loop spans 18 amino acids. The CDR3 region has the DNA TGTGCCAGCTCACCATGGGGTGCTAGCGGGATTAAATACAATGAGCAGTTCTTC. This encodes CASSPWGASGIKYNEQFF.

The CDR3 bases are TGTGCCAGCACCATCGGGGGGGGCCGCGGGACCCAGTACTTC. Residues: CASTIGGGRGTQYF. The V call is TRBV6-5, the J call TRBJ2-5; 8 nucleotides agree with TRBD2. Germline CDR1 reads MNHEY; CDR2 reads SVGAGI. The CDR3 consists of 14 residues. Losses at the gene ends were 7 bases for V and 7 bases for J; bases not matched to a gene: 11.

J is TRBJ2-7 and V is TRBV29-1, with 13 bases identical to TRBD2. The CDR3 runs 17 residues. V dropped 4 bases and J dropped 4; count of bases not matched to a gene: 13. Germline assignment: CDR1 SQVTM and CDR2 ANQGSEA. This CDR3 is CSVAGTSGTRIPYEQYF. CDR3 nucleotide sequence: TGCAGCGTTGCGGGGACTAGCGGGACCCGGATCCCTTACGAGCAGTACTTC.

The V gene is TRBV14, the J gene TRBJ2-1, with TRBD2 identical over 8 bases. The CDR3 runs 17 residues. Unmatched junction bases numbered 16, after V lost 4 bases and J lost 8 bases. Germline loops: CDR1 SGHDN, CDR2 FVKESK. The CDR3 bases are TGTGCCAGCAGCCTCTACCCTTTAGCGGGGCCAAGGGATGAGCAGTTCTTC. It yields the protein CASSLYPLAGPRDEQFF.

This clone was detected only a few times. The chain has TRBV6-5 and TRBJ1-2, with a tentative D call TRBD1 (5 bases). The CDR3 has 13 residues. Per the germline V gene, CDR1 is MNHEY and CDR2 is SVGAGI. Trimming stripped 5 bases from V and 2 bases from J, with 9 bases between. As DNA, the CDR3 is TGTGCCAGCAGTCTGCAGGGAAACTATGGCTACACCTTC. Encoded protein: CASSLQGNYGYTF.

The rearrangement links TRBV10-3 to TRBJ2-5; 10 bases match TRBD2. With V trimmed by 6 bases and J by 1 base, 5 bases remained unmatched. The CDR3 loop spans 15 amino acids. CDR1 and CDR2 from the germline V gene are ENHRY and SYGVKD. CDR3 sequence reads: CAIRAASGSQETQYF. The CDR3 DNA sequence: TGTGCCATCAGGGCGGCTAGCGGGAGCCAAGAGACCCAGTACTTC.

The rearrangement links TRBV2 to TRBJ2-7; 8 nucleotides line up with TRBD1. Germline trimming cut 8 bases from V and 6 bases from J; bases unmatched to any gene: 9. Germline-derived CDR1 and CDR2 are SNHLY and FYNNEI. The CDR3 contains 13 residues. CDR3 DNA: TGTGCCAGCCTTAGACAGGGGACTGCCGAGCAGTACTTC. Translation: CASLRQGTAEQYF. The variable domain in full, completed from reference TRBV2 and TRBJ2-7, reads EPEVTQTPSHQVTQMGQEVILRCVPISNHLYFYWYRQILGQKVEFLVSFYNNEISEKSEIFDDQFSVERPDGSNFTLKIRSTKLEDSAMYFCASLRQGTAEQYFGPGTRLTVT.

The CDR3 sequence is CASLGTSGASSSYEQYF. The CDR3 DNA reads TGTGCCAGCCTAGGGACTAGCGGAGCTTCGAGCTCCTACGAGCAGTACTTC. The chain has TRBV2 and TRBJ2-7, with TRBD2 identical over 11 bases. J lost 0 bases, V lost 8 bases, and 12 bases had no gene match. Germline V lookup: CDR1 SNHLY, CDR2 FYNNEI. The CDR3 length is 17 residues.

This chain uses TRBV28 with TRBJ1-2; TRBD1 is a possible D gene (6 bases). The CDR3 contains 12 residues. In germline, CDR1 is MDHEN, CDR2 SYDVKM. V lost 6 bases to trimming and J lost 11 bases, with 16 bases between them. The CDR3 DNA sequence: TGTGCCAGCAGCTCGATCCGGGACATTTACACCTTC. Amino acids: CASSSIRDIYTF.

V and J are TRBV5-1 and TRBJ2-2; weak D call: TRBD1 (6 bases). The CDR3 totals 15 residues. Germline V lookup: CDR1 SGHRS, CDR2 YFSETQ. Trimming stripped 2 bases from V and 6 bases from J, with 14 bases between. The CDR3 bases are TGCGCCAGCAGCTTAATTGTCAGGGGCCCCGGGGAGCTGTTTTTT. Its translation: CASSLIVRGPGELFF.

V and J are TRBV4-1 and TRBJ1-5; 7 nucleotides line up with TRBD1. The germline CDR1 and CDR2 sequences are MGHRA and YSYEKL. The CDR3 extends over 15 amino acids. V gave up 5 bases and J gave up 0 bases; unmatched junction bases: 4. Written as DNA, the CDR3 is TGCGCCAGCAGCACAGGGGCGTATAGCAATCAGCCCCAGCATTTT. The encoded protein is CASSTGAYSNQPQHF.

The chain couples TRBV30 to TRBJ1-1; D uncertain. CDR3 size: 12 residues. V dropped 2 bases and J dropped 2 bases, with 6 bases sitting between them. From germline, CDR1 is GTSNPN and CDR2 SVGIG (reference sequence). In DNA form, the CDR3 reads TGTGCCTGGAGTCCAGATAACACTGAAGCTTTCTTT. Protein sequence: CAWSPDNTEAFF.

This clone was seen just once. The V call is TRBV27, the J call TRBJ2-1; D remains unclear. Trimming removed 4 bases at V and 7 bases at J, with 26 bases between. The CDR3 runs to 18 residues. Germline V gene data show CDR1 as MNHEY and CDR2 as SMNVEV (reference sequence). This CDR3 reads CASSSYGRGGRRGNEQFF. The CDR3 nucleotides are TGTGCCAGCAGTTCATACGGCCGCGGCGGTCGACGTGGTAATGAGCAGTTCTTC.

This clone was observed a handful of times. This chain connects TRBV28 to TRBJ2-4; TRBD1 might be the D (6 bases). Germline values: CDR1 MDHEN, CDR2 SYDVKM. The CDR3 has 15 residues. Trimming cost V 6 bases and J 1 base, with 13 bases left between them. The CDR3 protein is CASRDTGPAKNIQYF. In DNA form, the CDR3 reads TGTGCCAGCAGGGATACAGGGCCCGCCAAAAACATTCAGTACTTC.

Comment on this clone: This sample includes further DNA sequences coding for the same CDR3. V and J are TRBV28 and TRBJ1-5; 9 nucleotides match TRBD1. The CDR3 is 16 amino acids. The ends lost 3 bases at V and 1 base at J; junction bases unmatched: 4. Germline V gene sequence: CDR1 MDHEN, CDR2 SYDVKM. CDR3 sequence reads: CASSFRTGVSNQPQHF. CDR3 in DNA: TGTGCCAGCAGTTTCCGGACAGGGGTAAGCAATCAGCCCCAGCATTTT.

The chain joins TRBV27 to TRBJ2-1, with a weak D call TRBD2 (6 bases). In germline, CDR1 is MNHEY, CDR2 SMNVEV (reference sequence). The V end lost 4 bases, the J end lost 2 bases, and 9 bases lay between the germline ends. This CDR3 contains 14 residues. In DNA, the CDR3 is TGTGCCAGCAGTTATCCGGGGGCCTACAATGAGCAGTTCTTC. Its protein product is CASSYPGAYNEQFF.

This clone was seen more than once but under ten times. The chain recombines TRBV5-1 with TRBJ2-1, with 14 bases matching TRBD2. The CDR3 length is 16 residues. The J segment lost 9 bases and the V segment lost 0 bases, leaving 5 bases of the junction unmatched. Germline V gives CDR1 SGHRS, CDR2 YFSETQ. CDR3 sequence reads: CASSLVGLAGAVEQFF. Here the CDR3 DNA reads TGCGCCAGCAGCTTGGTGGGACTAGCGGGAGCGGTTGAGCAGTTCTTC.

CDR3 protein: CASSLDRSGNTEAFF. CDR3 nucleotide sequence: TGTGCCAGCAGCTTGGATCGCTCAGGGAACACTGAAGCTTTCTTT. The V call is TRBV5-4, the J call TRBJ1-1, with D uncertain. The CDR3 sequence is 15 residues long. Trimming stripped 0 bases from V and 1 base from J, with 10 bases between. The V gene's germline CDR1 is SGHNT and CDR2 YYREEE (reference sequence).

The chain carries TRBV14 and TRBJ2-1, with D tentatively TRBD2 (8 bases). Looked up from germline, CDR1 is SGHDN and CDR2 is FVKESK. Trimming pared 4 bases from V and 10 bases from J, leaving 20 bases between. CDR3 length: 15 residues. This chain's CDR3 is CASSPGGTARGEQFF. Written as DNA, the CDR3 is TGTGCCAGCAGCCCGGGGGGGACAGCTAGGGGAGAGCAGTTCTTC.

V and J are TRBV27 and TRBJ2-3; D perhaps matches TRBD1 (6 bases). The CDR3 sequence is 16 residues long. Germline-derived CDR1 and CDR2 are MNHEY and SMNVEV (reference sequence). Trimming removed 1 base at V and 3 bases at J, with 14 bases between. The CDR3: CASSLYSGGRTDTQYF. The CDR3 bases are TGTGCCAGCAGTTTATATTCTGGGGGCAGGACAGATACGCAGTATTTT.

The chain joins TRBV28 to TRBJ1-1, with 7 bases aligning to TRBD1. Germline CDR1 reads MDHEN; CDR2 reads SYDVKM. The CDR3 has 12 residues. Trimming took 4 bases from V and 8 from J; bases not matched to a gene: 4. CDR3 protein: CASSSTGREAFF. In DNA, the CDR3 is TGTGCCAGCAGTTCGACAGGGCGGGAAGCTTTCTTT.

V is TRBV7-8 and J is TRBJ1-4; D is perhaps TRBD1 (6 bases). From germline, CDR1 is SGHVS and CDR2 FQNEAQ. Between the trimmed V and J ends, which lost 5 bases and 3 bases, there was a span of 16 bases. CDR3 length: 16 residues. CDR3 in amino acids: CASSKQKGGPNEKLFF. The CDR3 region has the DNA TGTGCCAGCAGCAAACAAAAGGGGGGGCCTAATGAAAAACTGTTTTTT.